This T cell receptor (beta chain) was captured by sequencing in a study of blood T cell repertoires in COVID-19. V lost 7 bases, J lost 4 bases, and 8 bases stayed unmatched. This CDR3 comprises 15 residues. Germline CDR1 reads MDHEN; CDR2 reads SYDVKM. TCRdb's copy holds only in-frame clones and misses some; the assay was immunoSEQ multiplex PCR. The sample comprises 540,000 or so clones, about 89% of which are singletons, and roughly 7.4% rests with the top ten. Sequencing input: peripheral blood. The chain combines TRBV28 with TRBJ1-5, with 9 bases matching TRBD1. The TCR originated in a woman between 50 and 59 years old with COVID-19, enrolled during active disease. This chain's CDR3 is CASTFGGQGNQPQHF. CDR3 DNA: TGTGCCAGCACCTTCGGGGGACAGGGAAATCAGCCCCAGCATTTT. Full variable domain (missing parts from reference TRBV28 and TRBJ1-5): DVKVTQSSRYLVKRTGEKVFLECVQDMDHENMFWYRQDPGLGLRLIYFSYDVKMKEKGDIPEGYSVSREKKERFSLILESASTNQTSMYLCASTFGGQGNQPQHFGDGTRLSIL.